The next 3 T cell receptor beta chains were all read from a single sample in a study of identical twins. TCRdb used MiXCR to reprocess the 5' RACE reads, holding one entry per CDR3 protein. The data contain 350,000 to 400,000 distinct CDR3 sequences, approximately 8.8% of them singletons. The sample consisted of naive T cells sorted from blood. The source is a woman aged 45 to 65 in good health.

This clonotype has more than one count but fewer than ten. V usage is TRBV6-5 and J usage is TRBJ2-5, with unresolved D. With 2 bases removed from V and 7 bases from J, the gap between germline ends came to 8 bases. CDR1 is MNHEY and CDR2 is SVGAGI in the germline V gene. The CDR3 totals 12 residues. CDR3 DNA sequence: TGTGCCAGCAGTTACGGTGGCGGGACCCAGTACTTC. It specifies CASSYGGGTQYF.

This rearrangement joins TRBV11-2 to TRBJ2-4; D is ambiguous. The CDR3 is 14 residues long. CDR1 is SGHAT, CDR2 FQNNGV, per germline. The V gene lost 1 base and the J gene lost 5 bases, with 9 bases spanning the gap. DNA for the CDR3: TGTGCCAGCAGCTTAGCCTCAAACCAAAACATTCAGTACTTC. Translating it yields CASSLASNQNIQYF.

This clonotype has more than one count but fewer than ten. The rearrangement links TRBV6-5 to TRBJ1-1; 7 nucleotides line up with TRBD1. With V trimmed by 5 bases and J by 7 bases, 10 bases remained unmatched. There are 14 residues in the CDR3. Germline V gene lookup returns CDR1 MNHEY and CDR2 SVGAGI. CDR3 region: CASSKDRVRGEAFF. The CDR3 coding sequence is TGTGCCAGCAGTAAAGACAGGGTACGTGGTGAAGCTTTCTTT.